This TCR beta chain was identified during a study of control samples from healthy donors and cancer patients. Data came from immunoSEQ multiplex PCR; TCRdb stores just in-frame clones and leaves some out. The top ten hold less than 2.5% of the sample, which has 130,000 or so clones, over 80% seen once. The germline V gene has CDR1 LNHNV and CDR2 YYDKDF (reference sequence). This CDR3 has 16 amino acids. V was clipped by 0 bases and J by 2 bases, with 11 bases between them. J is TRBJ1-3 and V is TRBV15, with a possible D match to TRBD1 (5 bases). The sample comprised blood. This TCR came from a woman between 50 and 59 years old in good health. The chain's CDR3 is CATSRDRGRAGNTIYF. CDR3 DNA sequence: TGTGCCACCAGCAGAGATAGGGGCAGGGCTGGAAACACCATATATTTT.